This TCR beta chain was sequenced during a study of blood T cell repertoires in COVID-19 (dated by TCRdb to 2020 to 2022). As for the study more broadly: Samples covering the acute and convalescent phases of COVID-19 were provided by collaborators in the United States, Italy and Spain. The prospective study material was composed of cDNA or gDNA derived from T cells, B-cell-depleted T cells, or PBMCs. The dataset comprised deeply sampled blood TCRbeta repertoires from subjects exposed to, actively infected with, or recovered from COVID-19. A freely available public database, intended as a resource for researchers studying the immune response to SARS-CoV-2, is where the repertoires were released. The samples were drawn from the first 160 participants of the ongoing ImmuneRACE study and from more than 1,000 subjects provided by 6 global collaborators. The sample metadata nearly always contained a de-identified subject ID, COVID-19 status, age in years and sex. Where available, HLA class I and class II types were taken from metadata supplied by the sample provider and were not determined by assay-based typing.

TCRbeta CDR3 regions were amplified from genomic DNA by means of the immunoSEQ Assay, a bias-controlled multiplex PCR. As for how the authors treated the data: The number of nucleated cells in each sample was estimated by amplification of reference gene primers within the assay. To quantify the absolute abundance of each unique TCRbeta CDR3 rearrangement, sequence reads were collapsed and filtered. For each sample, productive Simpson clonality was calculated as the square root of Simpson's diversity index across productive rearrangements. Sourced from immuneACCESS, this table was stored by TCRdb with only in-frame sequences that have V and J called. A share of the clones is absent; for the studies checked, an unresolved V gene accounts for under half, and the remainder has no known explanation. V, J and clone size are those of that table, while D and trimming were read from the DNA. The sample table shows 220,000 or so clones, and around 80% are seen once. The ten largest clones add up to around 6% of the sample.

The paper's findings and limits, for the study overall: The quantity of clinical and demographic metadata differed by source and by participant and was supplied without curation.

Each collaborating institution followed its own protocols to collect whole blood in K2EDTA tubes. For TCRbeta analysis, collaborators shipped samples as frozen whole blood, isolated PBMCs, or DNA extracted from either of those sample types. Reading from cysteine to phenylalanine, the CDR3 counts 13 amino acids. Only the CDR3 region is kept as DNA, spanning 39 bases read in frame from base 1. CDR1 SGHAT and CDR2 FQDESV are derived from the germline V gene (reference sequence). V loses 6 bases, J loses 2 bases, and the germline ends lie 11 bases apart. This clone was seen only once. The antigen it binds to is not known. Within one base of it there is no much larger clone, and no base qualities were kept.

This TCR derives from a woman in her 70s with acute or convalescent COVID-19. The material sequenced was peripheral blood. The sequence is built from TRBV11-1 and TRBJ2-7, with a tentative D gene TRBD2 over 5 matching bases. The CDR3 reads CASRSGIPYEQYF. The bases are TGTGCCAGCAGGTCCGGGATTCCCTACGAGCAGTACTTC.